A selection of T cell receptor beta chains follows, all from one sample in a study of CXCR3-negative and CXCR3-positive naive CD8 T cells. TCRdb re-called the 5' RACE reads; every CDR3 protein appears as one record, without DNA. Found here are 150,000 or so distinct CDR3 sequences; the top ten clones hold about 0.44%. Sample: naive CXCR3- CD8+ T cells from blood. Every receptor here comes from a human donor in good health. Some clones in this sample may be carry-over from other donors' samples. CDR3s include the opening cysteine and the closing phenylalanine or tryptophan.

J gene	V gene	CDR3 protein
TRBJ2-1	TRBV27	CASSLNRNEQFF
TRBJ2-3	TRBV6-5	CASSYSQGTDTQYF
TRBJ2-1	TRBV13	CASSFQGVSYNEQFF
TRBJ2-5	TRBV12-3/TRBV12-4	CASSRQGGVRETQYF
TRBJ2-1	TRBV9	CASSVGNNEQFF
TRBJ2-2	TRBV3-1	CASKPPGQKAGELFF
TRBJ2-5	TRBV12-3/TRBV12-4	CASSSSGSRETQYF
TRBJ2-1	TRBV6-5	CASRRTSYLEDEQFF
TRBJ1-3	TRBV7-9	CASSPARGGGGNTIYF
TRBJ2-2	TRBV12-3/TRBV12-4	CASSMTSNDTGELFF
TRBJ1-1	TRBV7-9	CASSLISEAFF
TRBJ1-2	TRBV29-1	CSVDKGDWADTNYGYTF